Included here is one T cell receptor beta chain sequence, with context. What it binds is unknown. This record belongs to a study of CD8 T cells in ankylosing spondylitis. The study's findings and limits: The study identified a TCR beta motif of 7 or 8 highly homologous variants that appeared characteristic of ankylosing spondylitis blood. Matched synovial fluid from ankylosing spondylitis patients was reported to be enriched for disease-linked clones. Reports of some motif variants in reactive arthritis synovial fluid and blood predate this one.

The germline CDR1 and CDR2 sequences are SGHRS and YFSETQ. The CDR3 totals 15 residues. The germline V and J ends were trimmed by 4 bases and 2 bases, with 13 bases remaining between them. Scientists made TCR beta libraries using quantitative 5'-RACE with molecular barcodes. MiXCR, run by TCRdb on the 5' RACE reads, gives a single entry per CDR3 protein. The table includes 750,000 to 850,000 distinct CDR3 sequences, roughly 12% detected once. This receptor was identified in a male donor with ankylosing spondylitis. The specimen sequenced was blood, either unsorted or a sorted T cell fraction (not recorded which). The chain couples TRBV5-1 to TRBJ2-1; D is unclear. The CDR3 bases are TGCGCCAGCAGCCCGGGCGGCACACCCTACAATGAGCAGTTCTTC. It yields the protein CASSPGGTPYNEQFF.